Below are 13 T cell receptor beta chains sequenced from a single sample in a study of blood T cell repertoires in COVID-19. The protocol was immunoSEQ multiplex PCR, while the TCRdb copy is restricted to in-frame clones and leaves out a portion. Counted here are 200,000 to 250,000 clones, around 80% occurring once; the ten biggest clones make up 3.4%. The sample consisted of peripheral blood. The receptor source for this set is a woman aged 18-29 years with acute or convalescent COVID-19.

The V and J genes are TRBV6-2 or TRBV6-3 and TRBJ2-7; 10 bases are a match to TRBD2. Germline V gene data show CDR1 as MNHEY and CDR2 as SVGEGT. J lost 2 bases, V lost 6 bases, and 10 bases had no gene match. CDR3 size: 16 residues. The CDR3 DNA sequence: TGTGCCAGCAGCCTTTACGGGCTAGCGGGGGCCTACGAGCAGTACTTC. Translating gives CASSLYGLAGAYEQYF.

The gene calls are TRBV20-1 and TRBJ1-1; no firm D call. This CDR3 spans 14 amino acids. CDR1 is DFQATT, CDR2 SNEGSKA, per germline (reference sequence). The V end was cut by 3 bases, the J end by 7 bases, with 18 bases between. CDR3 region: CSASFGGSEHEAFF. The CDR3 DNA follows: TGCAGTGCTAGTTTCGGAGGGTCCGAACATGAAGCTTTCTTT.

The rearrangement uses TRBV18 and TRBJ1-2; the D is unclear. Trimming stripped 6 bases from V and 1 base from J, with 18 bases between. The CDR3 runs to 16 residues. CDR1 and CDR2 (germline): KGHSH, LQKENI. Written as DNA, the CDR3 is TGTGCCAGCTCCCCTTTCTCGGGGAACATTAACTATGGCTACACCTTC. This gives the protein CASSPFSGNINYGYTF.

This clone came up a few times. In DNA, the CDR3 is TGTGCCAGCAGCCCTAGCGGGATCCAAGAGACCCAGTACTTC. Its translation is CASSPSGIQETQYF. The V and J genes are TRBV9 and TRBJ2-5; 9 positions match TRBD2. With 4 bases clipped from V and 1 base from J, the junction kept 2 bases outside the gene matches. CDR3 length: 14 residues. Germline V gives CDR1 SGDLS, CDR2 YYNGEE.

This clone was found many times. The rearrangement links TRBV28 to TRBJ1-2; D ambiguous. The CDR3 runs to 16 residues. V was pared by 4 bases and J by 0 bases, with 15 bases between. Germline V lookup: CDR1 MDHEN, CDR2 SYDVKM. In DNA, the CDR3 is TGTGCCAGCAGTTCCCCTAGTCCCGGATCTAACTATGGCTACACCTTC. As protein: CASSSPSPGSNYGYTF.

This chain uses TRBV6-5 with TRBJ1-6; the D gene is possibly TRBD1 (6 bases). The CDR3 sequence is 15 residues long. The ends were cut back, 6 bases at V and 7 bases at J, with 16 bases in the middle. CDR1 is MNHEY, CDR2 SVGAGI, per germline. The CDR3 reads CASSPLRGVNSPLHF. The CDR3 DNA reads as TGTGCCAGCAGCCCCCTCAGGGGTGTGAATTCACCCCTCCACTTT.

The chain links TRBV2 to TRBJ1-1, with D tentatively TRBD1 (5 bases). Germline V gene lookup returns CDR1 SNHLY and CDR2 FYNNEI. The CDR3 consists of 13 residues. Trimming shortened V by 6 bases and J by 1 base, and 9 bases separated the two germline ends. This CDR3 reads CASRMTANTEAFF. The CDR3 nucleotides read TGTGCCAGCAGAATGACAGCGAACACTGAAGCTTTCTTT.

The chain recombines TRBV29-1 with TRBJ2-7; 8 bases fit TRBD2. The germline V gene encodes CDR1 SQVTM and CDR2 ANQGSEA. This CDR3 is 13 amino acids long. V lost 4 bases and J lost 4; bases outside the gene matches: 6. The chain's CDR3 is CSVVAGGRYEQYF. In nucleotides, the CDR3 is TGCAGCGTTGTGGCGGGAGGTCGGTACGAGCAGTACTTC.

The chain joins TRBV18 to TRBJ1-2; 7 positions agree with TRBD1. The junction had 4 bases not matched to a gene; V was cut back by 3 bases and J by 6 bases. The CDR3 sequence is 13 residues long. Per the germline V gene, CDR1 is KGHSH and CDR2 is LQKENI. The CDR3 loop reads CASSPGQDNGYTF. For the CDR3, the DNA is TGTGCCAGCTCACCCGGACAGGACAATGGCTACACCTTC.

The gene calls are TRBV27 and TRBJ2-5, with TRBD1 as a possible D gene (5 bases). Germline V gene sequence: CDR1 MNHEY, CDR2 SMNVEV (reference sequence). V dropped 6 bases and J dropped 2 bases, with 10 bases sitting between them. The CDR3 has 13 amino acids. CDR3 region: CASRQTAQETQYF. Here the CDR3 DNA reads TGTGCCAGCAGACAGACAGCACAAGAGACCCAGTACTTC.

CDR3 nucleotides: TGTGCCAGCTCACCCAATCTTGGGGGACAGGGTGAAAAACTGTTTTTT. Amino acids: CASSPNLGGQGEKLFF. This chain joins TRBV18 and TRBJ1-4; 9 bases align to TRBD1. The J segment lost 7 bases and the V segment lost 3 bases, leaving 9 bases of the junction unmatched. The CDR3 extends over 16 amino acids. Germline CDR1 and CDR2: KGHSH and LQKENI.

The table lists this clone with a count of one. At one boundary the junction diverges from the germline segment, which might be a read error. The rearrangement links TRBV28 to TRBJ2-7, with D unresolved. The CDR3 length is 15 residues. Germline assignment: CDR1 MDHEN and CDR2 SYDVKM. The CDR3 region has the DNA TGTGCCAGCAGTTCCCCGGGTGGAAGCTCCTACGAACAGTACTTC. The encoded protein is CASSSPGGSSYEQYF.

The chain joins TRBV9 to TRBJ2-6; 13 bases line up with TRBD2. Germline CDR1 is SGDLS and CDR2 is YYNGEE. Trimming removed 4 bases from V and 2 bases from J; junction bases left unmatched: 6. The CDR3 runs to 18 residues. Here the CDR3 reads CASSLGLAGVAGANVLTF. The CDR3 DNA is TGTGCCAGCAGCCTAGGACTAGCGGGAGTCGCTGGGGCCAACGTCCTGACTTTC.